The next 16 T cell receptor beta chains were all read from a single sample in a study of tumor and adjacent non-tumor tissue in lung cancer (dated by TCRdb to 2017 to 2018). RNA was isolated from bulk unsorted tissue, and RNA quality was assessed with a NanoDrop ND-1000 and an Agilent 2100. Library generation was performed with multiplex PCR. The listed sequencing device is Illumina HiSeq 2500. Following protocols modified from ARM-PCR, the researchers constructed TCRbeta libraries through three rounds of nested PCR with primers (Table S4). TCRdb ran its own pipeline on the public reads, namely fastp trimming at Q25 and MiXCR clone calling, and kept in-frame beta chains. One record per CDR3 amino acid sequence lists the most common genes and DNA. Across this sample there are roughly 67,000 distinct CDR3 sequences, with about 61% seen only once. The top ten hold about 19% of the sample. Sequenced sample: lung tumor tissue. These receptors all stem from a man aged 45-65 years with non-small cell lung cancer.

Of note for this clonotype: At one boundary the junction diverges from the germline segment, which might be a read error. The chain combines TRBV4-1 with TRBJ1-1; possibly TRBD1 for D (6 bases). This CDR3 is 13 amino acids long. In germline, CDR1 is MGHRA, CDR2 YSYEKL. The CDR3 is CASSSNRDTEALF. CDR3 coding DNA: TGCGCCAGTAGCAGTAACCGGGACACTGAAGCTCTCTTT.

The table lists this clonotype with a count of one. This chain links TRBV30 with TRBJ2-1, with D tentatively TRBD1 or TRBD2 (6 bases each). CDR1 and CDR2 from the germline V gene are GTSNPN and SVGIG (reference sequence). V was shortened by 7 bases and J by 4 bases, with 8 bases between the two germline ends. The CDR3 consists of 11 residues. The DNA of the CDR3 is TGTGCCTTAGGGGGGTACAATGAGCAGTTCTTC. Translation: CALGGYNEQFF. The whole variable domain, remainder taken from reference TRBV30 and TRBJ2-1, is SQTIHQWPATLVQPVGSPLSLECTVEGTSNPNLYWYRQAAGRGLQLLFYSVGIGQISSEVPQNLSASRPQDRQFILSSKKLLLSDSGFYLCALGGYNEQFFGPGTRLTVL.

This clonotype appeared many times. The chain employs TRBV29-1 and TRBJ1-2; 9 positions agree with TRBD1. Germline-derived CDR1 and CDR2 are SQVTM and ANQGSEA. The CDR3 extends over 17 amino acids. Unmatched junction bases numbered 11, after V lost 3 bases and J lost 0 bases. CDR3 sequence: CSVEPIPGQGSNYGYTF. The DNA of the CDR3 is TGCAGCGTTGAGCCAATTCCGGGACAGGGTTCTAACTATGGCTACACCTTC.

The sample holds one count of this clonotype. The V gene is TRBV12-3 or TRBV12-4, the J gene TRBJ2-7; possibly TRBD1 for D (5 bases). V shed 6 bases and J shed 3 bases, with 15 bases lying between them. This CDR3 is built from 14 residues. The CDR3 region has the DNA TGTGCCAGCAGCCCAGGGAACCCGATCTACGAGCAGTACTTC. This translates into CASSPGNPIYEQYF.

As to this clonotype: At one end, the junction sequence differs from germline, possibly due to a read error. The rearrangement links TRBV4-2 to TRBJ2-1; 15 bases map to TRBD2. Germline loops: CDR1 LGHNA, CDR2 YNFKEQ. The CDR3 runs 16 residues. CDR3 protein: CAGSGTSGGKRNEHFF. Here the CDR3 DNA reads TGTGCAGGCAGCGGGACTAGCGGGGGGAAGAGGAATGAGCACTTCTTC.

This clonotype was found many times. This chain joins TRBV5-5 and TRBJ2-2, with 8 positions matching TRBD2. The CDR3 has 15 amino acids. Germline trimming cut 1 base from V and 4 bases from J; bases unmatched to any gene: 3. CDR1 is SGHKS and CDR2 is YYEKEE in the germline V gene (reference sequence). The CDR3 DNA is TGTGCCAGCAGCTTGACAGCGGGGGTCACCGGGGAGCTGTTTTTT. Encoded protein: CASSLTAGVTGELFF.

Comment on this clonotype: Relative to the germline gene, one junction end is altered; a read error may explain this. CDR3 DNA sequence: TGTGACAGCAGCTTATCGGCTAGCGGGGATTTACAAGAGACCCACTACTTC. Translating gives CDSSLSASGDLQETHYF. This chain connects TRBV11-3 to TRBJ2-5; 9 positions agree with TRBD2. Germline lookup yields CDR1 SGHNT and CDR2 YENEEA. The length of the CDR3 is 17 residues.

The genes are TRBV11-3 and TRBJ2-1; a possible D gene is TRBD2 (7 bases). CDR1 and CDR2 (germline): SGHNT, YENEEA. This CDR3 has 15 residues. The V and J ends lost 11 bases and 0 bases respectively, with 17 bases between them. The CDR3: CAVSLAGASYNEQFF. CDR3 bases: TGTGCCGTCAGCTTGGCGGGGGCCTCCTACAATGAGCAGTTCTTC.

About this clonotype: The conserved final phenylalanine or tryptophan is absent from the CDR3, which likely points to a read error. This chain uses TRBV5-5 with TRBJ2-7; 13 bases are a match to TRBD2. The CDR3 totals 19 residues. Germline trimming cut 2 bases from V and 6 bases from J; bases unmatched to any gene: 17. Germline V CDR1 and CDR2: SGHKS, YYEKEE (reference sequence). CDR3 amino acids: CASSFTGTGGLAGVFEQYL. DNA for the CDR3: TGTGCCAGCAGCTTCACCGGGACAGGAGGACTAGCGGGAGTCTTCGAGCAGTACCTC.

Note on this clonotype: A clone one base away is much larger, so this may be a read error. CDR3 bases: TGTGCCAGCAGAGACTCCACCTGGGAGCTGTTTTTT. Its protein is CASRDSTWELFF. The V and J genes are TRBV12-3 or TRBV12-4 and TRBJ2-2; D remains unclear. The CDR3 is 12 amino acids.

On this clonotype: A much larger clonotype is one base distant, so this may be a read error. The chain links TRBV2 to TRBJ1-6; no reliable D call. CDR1 and CDR2 (germline): SNHLY, FYNNEI. Trimming left V 7 bases short and J 8 bases short, with 12 bases between. The CDR3 totals 13 residues. This chain's CDR3 is CASIVQGDSPLHF. The CDR3 DNA reads TGTGCCAGCATCGTACAAGGAGATTCACCCCTCCACTTT.

J is TRBJ2-7 and V is TRBV15, with D possibly matching TRBD2 (5 bases). Looked up from germline, CDR1 is LNHNV and CDR2 is YYDKDF (reference sequence). Deletions cut 0 bases from V and 4 bases from J, with 10 bases between. The CDR3 is 14 residues long. The CDR3 DNA reads TGTGCCACCAGCAGAGATGGCGGAGGATACGAGCAGTACTTC. Translation: CATSRDGGGYEQYF.

This clonotype has just a few counts. This CDR3 is CASSPYGTENYEQYF. CDR3 in DNA: TGTGCCAGCAGTCCGTATGGGACGGAAAACTACGAGCAGTACTTC. The chain links TRBV28 to TRBJ2-7, with D possibly called TRBD1 or TRBD2 (5 bases each). V was cut by 5 bases and J by 3 bases, with 17 bases left in between. CDR1 is MDHEN, CDR2 SYDVKM, per germline. The CDR3 length is 15 residues.

Of note for this clonotype: This sequence may be a read error, since a much larger clone differs from it by one base. This rearrangement joins TRBV6-6 to TRBJ1-1; D may be TRBD1 (5 bases). This CDR3 is built from 14 residues. Per germline, CDR1 MNHNY and CDR2 SVGAGI (reference sequence). This chain's CDR3 is CASSYSGANAEAFF. The DNA for the CDR3 is TGTGCCAGCAGTTACTCAGGGGCGAACGCTGAAGCTTTCTTT.

This clonotype has ten or more counts. The chain uses TRBV5-1 and TRBJ1-4; the D gene is possibly TRBD1 (5 bases). This CDR3 is 14 amino acids long. The V and J ends lost 3 bases and 6 bases respectively, with 12 bases between them. Germline values: CDR1 SGHRS, CDR2 YFSETQ. CDR3 sequence: CASSSQGLDEKLFF. The CDR3 DNA follows: TGCGCCAGCAGCTCCCAGGGCTTGGATGAAAAACTGTTTTTT.

This clonotype was picked up many times. The chain employs TRBV11-2 and TRBJ2-5; D is unclear. Germline values: CDR1 SGHAT, CDR2 FQNNGV. The germline V and J ends were trimmed by 5 bases and 2 bases, with 12 bases remaining between them. The CDR3 is made up of 14 amino acids. The CDR3 is CASSLRTWQETQYF. Written as DNA, the CDR3 is TGTGCCAGCAGCCTCAGGACCTGGCAAGAGACCCAGTACTTC.